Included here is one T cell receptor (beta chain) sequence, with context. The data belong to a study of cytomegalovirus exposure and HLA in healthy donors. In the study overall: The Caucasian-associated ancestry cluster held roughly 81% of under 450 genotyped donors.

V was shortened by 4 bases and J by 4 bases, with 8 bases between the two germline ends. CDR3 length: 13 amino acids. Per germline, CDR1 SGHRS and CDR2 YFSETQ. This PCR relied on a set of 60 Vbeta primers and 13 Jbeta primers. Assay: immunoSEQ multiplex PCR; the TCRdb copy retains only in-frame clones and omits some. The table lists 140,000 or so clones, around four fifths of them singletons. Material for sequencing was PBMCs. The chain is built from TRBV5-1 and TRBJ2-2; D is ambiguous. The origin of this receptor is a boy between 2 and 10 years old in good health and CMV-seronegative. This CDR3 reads CASSIGVTGELFF. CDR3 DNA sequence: TGCGCCAGCAGCATCGGAGTCACCGGGGAGCTGTTTTTT.